The entry below describes one TCR beta chain. Here immunoSEQ multiplex PCR was the method, and the copy in TCRdb shows in-frame clones only, minus some. The table shows under 150,000 clones, with around 87% occurring only once. The germline V gene encodes CDR1 SGHTS and CDR2 YDEGEE. The junction had 5 bases not matched to a gene; V was cut back by 1 base and J by 5 bases. The CDR3 sequence is 14 residues long. The data belong to a study of blood T cell repertoires in COVID-19. Overall study: Sites across the United States, Italy and Spain contributed samples from acute and convalescent COVID-19. Sources were T cells, B-cell-depleted T cells, or PBMCs; the material itself was cDNA or gDNA.

The study drew participants aged roughly 18 to 95 years from some 23 US areas. Grouping used clinical history reported by participants in a survey and questionnaire. The sequence derives from a woman in her 30s with acute COVID-19. The sample consisted of PBMCs or T cells enriched from blood (not recorded which). This chain connects TRBV5-8 to TRBJ2-7; 8 positions match TRBD1. This CDR3 is CASSLPDRAHEQYF. The CDR3 DNA follows: TGTGCCAGCAGCTTGCCGGACAGGGCCCACGAGCAGTACTTC.